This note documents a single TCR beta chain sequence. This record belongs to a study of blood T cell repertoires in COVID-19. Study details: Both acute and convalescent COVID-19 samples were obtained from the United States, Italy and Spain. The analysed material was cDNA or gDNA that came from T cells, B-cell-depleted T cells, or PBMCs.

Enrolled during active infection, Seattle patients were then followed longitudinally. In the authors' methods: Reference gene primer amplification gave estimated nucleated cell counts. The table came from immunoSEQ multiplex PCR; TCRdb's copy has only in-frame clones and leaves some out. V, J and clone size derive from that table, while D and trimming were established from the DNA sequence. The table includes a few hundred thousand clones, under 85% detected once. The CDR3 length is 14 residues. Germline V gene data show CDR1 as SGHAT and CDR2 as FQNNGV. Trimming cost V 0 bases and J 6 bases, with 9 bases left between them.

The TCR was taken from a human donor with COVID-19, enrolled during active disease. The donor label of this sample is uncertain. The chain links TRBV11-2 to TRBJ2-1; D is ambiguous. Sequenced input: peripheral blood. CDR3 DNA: TGTGCCAGCAGCTTAGAGTCCCTAGTCAATGAGCAGTTCTTC. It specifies CASSLESLVNEQFF.